The 27 T cell receptor beta chains below come from one sample, sequenced in a study of blood T cells in healthy people across ages. A second PCR, run for about 6 to 12 cycles, used a sample-barcoded 5' primer plus a J-beta primer mix. MiXCR, run by TCRdb on the 5' RACE reads, gives a single entry per CDR3 protein. The sample yields nearly 800,000 distinct CDR3 sequences, roughly three fifths seen once. Sequencing used blood. These receptors were taken from a man aged 35 to 55 in good health.

This clonotype was recorded a few times. The J gene is TRBJ1-2, the V gene TRBV6-2 or TRBV6-3, with no clear D. The CDR3 contains 13 residues. The germline V and J ends were trimmed by 1 base and 6 bases, with 9 bases remaining between them. The V gene's germline CDR1 is MNHEY and CDR2 SVGEGT. CDR3 in DNA: TGTGCCAGCAGTTACTTGGGGAGCCATGGCTACACCTTC. Translated: CASSYLGSHGYTF.

The V call is TRBV11-2, the J call TRBJ2-7; 7 nucleotides line up with TRBD2. The CDR3 contains 14 residues. V was clipped by 4 bases and J by 3 bases; unmatched bases: 6. Germline V lookup: CDR1 SGHAT, CDR2 FQNNGV. This CDR3 reads CASSSPGLDYEQYF. CDR3 in DNA: TGTGCCAGCAGCTCCCCAGGACTAGACTACGAGCAGTACTTC. Full variable domain (remainder filled in from reference TRBV11-2 and TRBJ2-7): EAGVAQSPRYKIIEKRQSVAFWCNPISGHATLYWYQQILGQGPKLLIQFQNNGVVDDSQLPKDRFSAERLKGVDSTLKIQPAKLEDSAVYLCASSSPGLDYEQYFGPGTRLTVT.

Remarks on this clonotype: An end of the junction does not agree with germline; a read error may underlie this. The J gene is TRBJ2-5, the V gene TRBV7-2; D remains ambiguous. Germline values: CDR1 SGHTA, CDR2 FQGNSA. The CDR3 covers 12 residues. The CDR3 DNA reads as TGTGCCAGCAGCCCGACCCAAGAGACCCGGTACTTC. This codes for CASSPTQETRYF. Combining the CDR3 with reference TRBV7-2 and TRBJ2-5 gives the whole variable domain GAGVSQSPSNKVTEKGKDVELRCDPISGHTALYWYRQSLGQGLEFLIYFQGNSAPDKSGLPSDRFSAERTGGSVSTLTIQRTQQEDSAVYLCASSPTQETRYFGPGTRLLVL.

This chain joins TRBV28 and TRBJ2-1; 7 nucleotides line up with TRBD2. There are 15 residues in the CDR3. The J segment lost 0 bases and the V segment lost 6 bases, leaving 5 bases of the junction unmatched. Germline V gene sequence: CDR1 MDHEN, CDR2 SYDVKM. CDR3: CASRFRGVSYNEQFF. CDR3 nucleotide sequence: TGTGCCAGCAGATTCCGGGGGGTCTCCTACAATGAGCAGTTCTTC.

The chain is built from TRBV5-6 and TRBJ1-5, with D unresolved. CDR3 length: 17 residues. Germline-derived CDR1 and CDR2 are SGHDT and YYEEEE. V lost 4 bases and J 2 bases, leaving 19 bases between the germline ends. The CDR3 loop is CASSGPGRRGGNQPQHF. CDR3 in DNA: TGTGCCAGCAGCGGACCCGGACGGCGTGGGGGCAATCAGCCCCAGCATTTT. The complete variable domain, with remaining parts taken from reference TRBV5-6 and TRBJ1-5, reads DAGVTQSPTHLIKTRGQQVTLRCSPKSGHDTVSWYQQALGQGPQFIFQYYEEEERQRGNFPDRFSGHQFPNYSSELNVNALLLGDSALYLCASSGPGRRGGNQPQHFGDGTRLSIL.

The chain is built from TRBV27 and TRBJ2-1; perhaps D is TRBD1 or TRBD2 (5 bases each). The CDR3 consists of 14 residues. Trimming pared 3 bases from V and 7 bases from J, leaving 13 bases between. The germline V gene encodes CDR1 MNHEY and CDR2 SMNVEV (reference sequence). CDR3 amino acids: CASSFWGKENEQFF. The DNA for the CDR3 is TGTGCCAGCAGTTTTTGGGGGAAGGAGAATGAGCAGTTCTTC.

This chain links TRBV3-1 with TRBJ2-2; 7 bases agree with TRBD2. The CDR3 contains 14 residues. V lost 2 bases, J lost 5 bases, and 2 bases stayed unmatched. Germline loops: CDR1 LGHDT, CDR2 YNNKEL (reference sequence). CDR3 region: CASSQTGGTGELFF. The CDR3 bases are TGTGCCAGCAGCCAAACCGGGGGGACCGGGGAGCTGTTTTTT.

This chain joins TRBV6-5 and TRBJ2-5; no clear D gene. The germline V gene has CDR1 MNHEY and CDR2 SVGAGI. The CDR3 runs to 11 residues. V lost 2 bases and J 7 bases, leaving 5 bases between the germline ends. The CDR3 coding sequence is TGTGCCAGCAGTTACGGCCTGACCCAGTACTTC. Its translation is CASSYGLTQYF.

This clonotype was detected many times. V and J are TRBV3-1 and TRBJ2-5; D call uncertain. Germline CDR1 reads LGHDT; CDR2 reads YNNKEL (reference sequence). This CDR3 region has 14 residues. V was cut by 1 base and J by 2 bases, with 8 bases left in between. CDR3 in DNA: TGTGCCAGCAGCCAAGGTCCGGTTCAAGAGACCCAGTACTTC. Protein: CASSQGPVQETQYF.

The chain carries TRBV20-1 and TRBJ2-1; TRBD2 aligns across 9 bases. Per the germline V gene, CDR1 is DFQATT and CDR2 is SNEGSKA (reference sequence). Unmatched junction bases numbered 11, after V lost 5 bases and J lost 6 bases. The CDR3 has 15 residues. In DNA form, the CDR3 reads TGCAGTGCTCTAGGCGCTAGCGGGGTAGTCAATGAGCAGTTCTTC. Protein sequence: CSALGASGVVNEQFF.

The CDR3 nucleotides read TGTGCCAGCAGTTTATCGGACGGGACTAGGAGGGGGAATGAGCAGTTCTTC. This sequence encodes CASSLSDGTRRGNEQFF. This chain links TRBV27 with TRBJ2-1, with 8 bases fitting TRBD2. The CDR3 is 17 residues long. Germline V gene lookup returns CDR1 MNHEY and CDR2 SMNVEV (reference sequence). Losses at the gene ends were 0 bases for V and 7 bases for J; bases not matched to a gene: 11.

This clonotype was counted between two and nine times. Here the CDR3 reads CASSLSGPNYGYTF. The DNA for the CDR3 is TGTGCCAGCAGCTTAAGTGGGCCGAACTATGGCTACACCTTC. The chain joins TRBV7-9 to TRBJ1-2; D gene uncertain. The CDR3 covers 14 residues. V lost 2 bases and J lost 2, with 9 bases in between. Germline values: CDR1 SEHNR, CDR2 FQNEAQ (reference sequence).

The chain links TRBV5-1 to TRBJ2-7, with 7 bases matching TRBD1. This CDR3 region has 12 residues. The V segment lost 4 bases and the J segment 6 bases; nucleotides outside the gene matches: 4. Germline V gives CDR1 SGHRS, CDR2 YFSETQ. CDR3 in amino acids: CASSRQGTEQYF. CDR3 sequence (DNA): TGCGCCAGCAGCCGACAGGGTACCGAGCAGTACTTC.

The rearrangement uses TRBV27 and TRBJ2-5; TRBD1 matches 8 bases. The CDR3 is made up of 15 amino acids. Germline V gives CDR1 MNHEY, CDR2 SMNVEV (reference sequence). Trimming cost V 2 bases and J 5 bases; bases outside gene matches: 7. The DNA of the CDR3 is TGTGCCAGCAGTTTAGGCCAGGGGGCCAGGGAGACCCAGTACTTC. Translating it yields CASSLGQGARETQYF.

The chain joins TRBV6-1 to TRBJ2-6; 9 nucleotides agree with TRBD1. V shed 4 bases, J shed 1 base, and the junction held 8 bases outside the gene matches. The CDR3 is 18 amino acids. Germline V lookup: CDR1 MNHNS, CDR2 SASEGT. CDR3 nucleotides: TGTGCCAGCAGTGCCGAACAGGGGGCTTTTTCTGGGGCCAACGTCCTGACTTTC. Encoded protein: CASSAEQGAFSGANVLTF.

V usage is TRBV29-1 and J usage is TRBJ2-5; a weak D match, TRBD1 (7 bases). This CDR3 has 14 amino acids. Germline V gene sequence: CDR1 SQVTM, CDR2 ANQGSEA. V was shortened by 6 bases and J by 4 bases, with 18 bases between the two germline ends. The CDR3 nucleotides are TGCAGCGTGGGGCACAGGGGAGGCGGAGAGACCCAGTACTTC. Translating it yields CSVGHRGGGETQYF.

The gene calls are TRBV2 and TRBJ2-7, with D unclear. Germline V gene lookup returns CDR1 SNHLY and CDR2 FYNNEI. The CDR3 spans 13 residues. Trimming cost V 5 bases and J 1 base, with 9 bases left between them. The CDR3: CASSRRQSYEQYF. CDR3 nucleotides: TGTGCCAGCAGTCGCCGGCAGTCCTACGAGCAGTACTTC.

The chain couples TRBV20-1 to TRBJ1-4; D ambiguous. V lost 6 bases and J lost 8, with 19 bases in between. Germline CDR1 DFQATT, CDR2 SNEGSKA (reference sequence). This CDR3 has 14 amino acids. In DNA form, the CDR3 reads TGCAGTGCCGCCACCGGGTCTAGCGAAGAAAAACTGTTTTTT. Its protein product is CSAATGSSEEKLFF.

This clonotype was found once. This rearrangement joins TRBV5-1 to TRBJ2-3; tentatively, D is TRBD2 (5 bases). The CDR3 consists of 15 residues. Deletions cut 0 bases from V and 3 bases from J, with 11 bases between. CDR1 is SGHRS, CDR2 YFSETQ, per germline. The CDR3 spells CASSLAQRGTDTQYF. CDR3 nucleotides: TGCGCCAGCAGCTTGGCCCAACGCGGGACAGATACGCAGTATTTT. Looking up the rest from reference TRBV5-1 and TRBJ2-3 gives the full variable domain: KAGVTQTPRYLIKTRGQQVTLSCSPISGHRSVSWYQQTPGQGLQFLFEYFSETQRNKGNFPGRFSGRQFSNSRSEMNVSTLELGDSALYLCASSLAQRGTDTQYFGPGTRLTVL.

The rearrangement joins TRBV5-1 to TRBJ1-1; 9 bases fit TRBD1. The CDR3 loop spans 15 amino acids. The V gene end was trimmed by 2 bases and the J gene end by 5 bases; junction bases not matched to a gene: 7. The germline gives CDR1 SGHRS, CDR2 YFSETQ. The CDR3 DNA is TGCGCCAGCAGCTTCGGGGACAGGGTTGGAACTGAAGCTTTCTTT. This gives the protein CASSFGDRVGTEAFF. Filled out from reference TRBV5-1 and TRBJ1-1, the complete variable domain reads KAGVTQTPRYLIKTRGQQVTLSCSPISGHRSVSWYQQTPGQGLQFLFEYFSETQRNKGNFPGRFSGRQFSNSRSEMNVSTLELGDSALYLCASSFGDRVGTEAFFGQGTRLTVV.

The V call is TRBV5-6, the J call TRBJ2-2, with D maybe TRBD2 (7 bases). Trimming removed 1 base at V and 6 bases at J, with 13 bases between. Germline lookup yields CDR1 SGHDT and CDR2 YYEEEE. CDR3 size: 15 residues. CDR3 sequence (DNA): TGTGCCAGCAGCTTGCCAGGGGAGGGATCCGGGGAGCTGTTTTTT. Amino acid sequence: CASSLPGEGSGELFF.

The chain carries TRBV20-1 and TRBJ2-1; 11 nucleotides line up with TRBD1. The tail of the sequence fits TRBJ2-7 better, so the J call may be wrong. The CDR3 sequence is 14 residues long. Germline CDR1 and CDR2: DFQATT and SNEGSKA (reference sequence). CDR3 coding DNA: TGCAGTGCCCCGCGGACAGGGGGCTACAATGAGCAGTACTTC. This translates into CSAPRTGGYNEQYF.

This clonotype occurred a few times. This chain uses TRBV27 with TRBJ1-2, with 9 bases that match TRBD1. In germline, CDR1 is MNHEY, CDR2 SMNVEV (reference sequence). V lost 5 bases, J lost 5 bases, and 12 bases stayed unmatched. The CDR3 is 16 residues long. The CDR3 region is CASSLIPPGQGYGYTF. CDR3 DNA sequence: TGTGCCAGCAGTCTCATTCCCCCGGGACAGGGATATGGCTACACCTTC.

The chain has TRBV21-1 and TRBJ2-1; TRBD1 was called by the table and not checked on the DNA. TRBV21-1 is tagged as a pseudogene. CDR3 length equals 17 residues. The CDR3 loop reads CASSSDGTGVSYNEQFF. The CDR3 DNA follows: TGTGCCAGCAGCTCAGATGGGACAGGGGTTTCCTACAATGAGCAGTTCTTC.

The J gene is TRBJ1-2, the V gene TRBV27, with D tentatively TRBD1 (6 bases). The CDR3 spans 16 residues. Germline V CDR1 and CDR2: MNHEY, SMNVEV (reference sequence). V lost 4 bases, J lost 3 bases, and 18 bases lay in between. The CDR3 DNA reads TGTGCCAGCAGTTCGCATGACAGGTTCCGCGACTATGGCTACACCTTC. Protein: CASSSHDRFRDYGYTF.

This clonotype was detected a few times. The chain employs TRBV20-1 and TRBJ1-2, with D hard to call. The CDR3 runs 14 residues. Deletions cut 4 bases from V and 6 bases from J, with 18 bases between. CDR1 and CDR2 (germline): DFQATT, SNEGSKA (reference sequence). The CDR3 is CSATSLEGWDGYTF. In nucleotides, the CDR3 is TGCAGTGCTACCAGCCTCGAGGGCTGGGATGGCTACACCTTC.

The chain couples TRBV6-2 or TRBV6-3 to TRBJ2-2; D gene uncertain. The CDR3 contains 14 residues. Trimming took 0 bases from V and 0 from J, leaving 2 bases between them. CDR1 and CDR2 (germline): MNHEY, SVGEGT. The CDR3 coding sequence is TGTGCCAGCAGTTACTCGTCGAACACCGGGGAGCTGTTTTTT. Residues: CASSYSSNTGELFF.